Reported below is one TCR beta chain. Its antigen is undetermined. This specimen comes from a study of shared clonotypes between healthy human individuals. Regarding the study as a whole: Non-shared clonotypes showed lower generation probabilities than clonotypes common to all four donors. For sorted subsets, rarefaction showed incomplete sequencing despite large depth.

CD45RO-negative, CCR7-positively selected cells formed the naive CD8 fraction, excluding terminally differentiated effector memory CD45RA+ cells. Sequencing was performed with immunoSEQ multiplex PCR; in TCRdb, only in-frame clones are kept and a portion is missing. Among about 700,000 clones listed, about 92% were seen once. The germline gives CDR1 SGHNT, CDR2 YYREEE (reference sequence). The CDR3 is made up of 16 amino acids. V trimming: 0 bases; J trimming: 4 bases; junction bases outside the gene matches: 5. The clonotype originates from a man aged 30-40 years in good health. The chain employs TRBV5-4 and TRBJ1-5, with 9 nucleotides matching TRBD1. The sample was naive CD8+ T cells sorted from blood. CDR3 loop: CASSLAPGQGNQPQHF. CDR3 in DNA: TGTGCCAGCAGCTTGGCCCCGGGACAGGGAAATCAGCCCCAGCATTTT. The full variable domain, with the rest looked up from reference TRBV5-4 and TRBJ1-5, is ETGVTQSPTHLIKTRGQQVTLRCSSQSGHNTVSWYQQALGQGPQFIFQYYREEENGRGNFPPRFSGLQFPNYSSELNVNALELDDSALYLCASSLAPGQGNQPQHFGDGTRLSIL.